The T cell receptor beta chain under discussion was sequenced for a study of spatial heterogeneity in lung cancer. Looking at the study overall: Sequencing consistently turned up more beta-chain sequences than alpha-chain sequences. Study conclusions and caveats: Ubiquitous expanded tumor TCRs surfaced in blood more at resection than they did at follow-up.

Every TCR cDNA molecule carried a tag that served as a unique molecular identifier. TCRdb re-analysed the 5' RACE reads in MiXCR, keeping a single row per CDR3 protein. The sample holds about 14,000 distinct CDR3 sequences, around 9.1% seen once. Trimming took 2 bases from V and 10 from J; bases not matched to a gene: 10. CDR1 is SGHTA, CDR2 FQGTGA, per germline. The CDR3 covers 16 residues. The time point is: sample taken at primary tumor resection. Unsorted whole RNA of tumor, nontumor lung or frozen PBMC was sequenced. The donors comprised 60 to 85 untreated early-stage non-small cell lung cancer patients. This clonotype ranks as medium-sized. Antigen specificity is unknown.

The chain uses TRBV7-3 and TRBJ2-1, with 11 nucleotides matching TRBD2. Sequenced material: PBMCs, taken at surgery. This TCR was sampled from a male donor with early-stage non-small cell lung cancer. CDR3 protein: CASSLSVAGGPTEQFF. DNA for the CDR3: TGTGCCAGCAGCTTATCCGTAGCGGGAGGGCCGACGGAGCAGTTCTTC.